The rows below give T cell receptor beta chains drawn from one sample of a study of blood T cells in healthy people across ages. MiXCR, applied by TCRdb to the 5' RACE reads, yields one record per CDR3 protein. The sample contains 1.5 million to 2 million distinct CDR3 sequences, about 28% of which appear only once. Input material: blood. These receptors were obtained from a woman in her 30s in good health. Each CDR3 is given with its conserved first and last residue. A D gene is named only where the DNA matches it firmly. Clone size is shown for a subset of rows, as once, few, many or a class of expanded clone.

clone size	V gene	D gene	J gene	CDR3 DNA	CDR3 protein
few	TRBV12-3/TRBV12-4	TRBD1	TRBJ2-7	TGTGCCAGCAGGCGTACCGGGACAGGGTCCGAGCAGTACTTC	CASRRTGTGSEQYF
many	TRBV18	NA	TRBJ2-7	TGTGCCAGCTCACACGACAGGTCCTACGAGCAGTACTTC	CASSHDRSYEQYF
NA	TRBV9	TRBD2	TRBJ2-1	TGTGCCAGCAGCGTAGTGGGTAGCGGGAGGGCCGGGGAGCAGTTCTTC	CASSVVGSGRAGEQFF
many	TRBV5-1	NA	TRBJ1-2	TGCGCCAGCAGCTTGGAGGGGAGCTATGGCTACACCTTC	CASSLEGSYGYTF
many	TRBV7-2	TRBD2	TRBJ2-7	TGTGCCAGCAGCCCTCCGGGACTAGCGGGAGTATACGAGCAGTACTTC	CASSPPGLAGVYEQYF
many	TRBV4-3	TRBD2	TRBJ2-7	TGCGCCAGCAGCCAAGTGGGGGGGGAGGGTTACGAGCAGTACTTC	CASSQVGGEGYEQYF
NA	TRBV27	NA	TRBJ2-5	TGTGCCAGCAGTTTAATTGGGTTCCAAGAGACCCAGTACTTC	CASSLIGFQETQYF
NA	TRBV12-3/TRBV12-4	TRBD1	TRBJ1-6	TGTGCCAGCAGTCCCACCCGACAGGGCAGTTCACCCCTCCACTTT	CASSPTRQGSSPLHF
NA	TRBV11-2	NA	TRBJ2-7	TGTGCCAGCAGCCCTTACGTGGCGGGGAGCTCCTACGAGCAGTACTTC	CASSPYVAGSSYEQYF
many	TRBV5-6	NA	TRBJ1-1	TGTGCCAGCAGCCCATGGTTGAACACTGAAGCTTTCTTT	CASSPWLNTEAFF
few	TRBV12-3/TRBV12-4	NA	TRBJ1-6	TGTGCCAGCAGTTCTCTCACTTCACCCCTCCACTTT	CASSSLTSPLHF
NA	TRBV7-9	NA	TRBJ2-4	TGTGCCAGTAATGCCCAGACCCTCCTCAATGAGCAGTACTTC	CASNAQTLLNEQYF
NA	TRBV13	NA	TRBJ2-5	TGTGCCAGCAGCTACGGGGCACTGGATAAGACCCAGTACTTC	CASSYGALDKTQYF
NA	TRBV6-5	TRBD2	TRBJ2-1	TGTACCAGCAGCCCCTCTAGCGGGGACAATGAGCAGTTCTTC	CTSSPSSGDNEQFF
many	TRBV7-9	NA	TRBJ2-7	TGTGCCAGCAGCCCCGATCCTGACCTGGACGAGCAGTACTTC	CASSPDPDLDEQYF
many	TRBV6-5	NA	TRBJ2-3	TGTGCCAGCAGTTGGGGGGGCACAGATACGCAGTATTTT	CASSWGGTDTQYF
NA	TRBV5-1	NA	TRBJ1-5	TGCGCCAGCGGATATCAGCCCCAGCATTTT	CASGYQPQHF
NA	TRBV2	NA	TRBJ1-6	TGTGCCAGCATGAACCCGGGAGCACCCCTCCACTTT	CASMNPGAPLHF
NA	TRBV27	TRBD1	TRBJ2-7	TGTGCCAGCAGTTTCTGGGACAGGGTCCACGAGCAGTACTTC	CASSFWDRVHEQYF
few	TRBV7-9	TRBD1	TRBJ1-1	TGTGCCAGCAGCTTGGAGGCAGGGGGCACTGAAGCTTTCTTT	CASSLEAGGTEAFF
NA	TRBV14	TRBD2	TRBJ2-7	TGTGCTAGCAGCCAAGATATAGGCGGGAGTAAGGACGAGCAGTACTTC	CASSQDIGGSKDEQYF
few	TRBV10-2	NA	TRBJ2-1	TGCGCCAGCCGGTTCTTTAGCTCCTACAATGAGCAGTTCTTC	CASRFFSSYNEQFF
NA	TRBV20-1	TRBD2	TRBJ2-1	TGCAGTGCCAACGGGTTCCAGCGGGAGGGCCTCTATGAGCAGTTCTTC	CSANGFQREGLYEQFF
NA	TRBV11-2	TRBD1	TRBJ1-4	TGTGCCAGTAGACCAGGGGGTCTCAGCAGAGCAACTAATGAAAAACCGTTTTTT	CASRPGGLSRATNEKPFF
NA	TRBV14	NA	TRBJ1-2	TGTGCCAGCAGCCAAACCACAGGGTGCTATGGCTACACCTTC	CASSQTTGCYGYTF
NA	TRBV11-2	TRBD1	TRBJ2-5	TGTGCCGGCGGAAAAACAGGGGGCGCCCAGTACTTC	CAGGKTGGAQYF
few	TRBV14	NA	TRBJ1-2	TGTGCCAGCAGCCAAGGCAGGGCCGATGGCTACACCTTC	CASSQGRADGYTF
NA	TRBV3-1	NA	TRBJ2-5	TGTGCCAGCAGCCAAGAACACTCCTCCTACGAGCAGCACTTC	CASSQEHSSYEQHF
few	TRBV28	NA	TRBJ1-2	TGTGCCAGCAAACGGTATGGCTACACCTTC	CASKRYGYTF
few	TRBV4-3	NA	TRBJ1-5	TGCGCCAGCAGCCAAGATATCCGGCAGCCCCAGCATTTT	CASSQDIRQPQHF
NA	TRBV20-1	NA	TRBJ1-2	TGCAGTGCTGGTGACGGTCCTAACTATGGCTACACCTTC	CSAGDGPNYGYTF
NA	TRBV28	NA	TRBJ1-2	TGTGCCAGCAGTCGGGATTCCGGGGCTCCTAACTATGGCTACACCTTC	CASSRDSGAPNYGYTF
NA	TRBV7-9	NA	TRBJ2-6	TGTGCCAGCAGCTTACGGTTAGCTGGGGCCAACGTCCTGACTTTC	CASSLRLAGANVLTF
NA	TRBV12-3/TRBV12-4	NA	TRBJ1-2	TGTGCCAGCAGTCGTGTGGAGGACTTCGACGGCTACACCTTC	CASSRVEDFDGYTF
many	TRBV15	NA	TRBJ2-3	TGTGCCACCCGGGACTCTGGAGATACGCAGTATTTT	CATRDSGDTQYF
NA	TRBV7-9	TRBD2	TRBJ2-3	TGTGCCAGCAGCTCACGGGGGACTAGCGGCCAAGATACGCAGTATTTT	CASSSRGTSGQDTQYF
NA	TRBV27	NA	TRBJ1-4	TGTGCCAGCAGTTTCTTGGGTTCTAATGAAAAACTGTTTTTT	CASSFLGSNEKLFF
NA	TRBV24-1	TRBD1	TRBJ2-1	TGTGCCACCAGTGACTTCAGGGGGCAGAGGCAGTTCTTC	CATSDFRGQRQFF
NA	TRBV7-9	NA	TRBJ2-5	TGTGCCAGCAGCTTCATAGCGGAAACGCTCCAAGAGGCCCAGTACTTC	CASSFIAETLQEAQYF
NA	TRBV6-5	TRBD2	TRBJ2-7	TGTGCCAGCAGTTACTCGAGGGCGGGACGGCCGGGACTAGCGAAATACGAGCAGTACTTC	CASSYSRAGRPGLAKYEQYF
few	TRBV4-3	TRBD2	TRBJ2-1	TGCGCCAGCAGCAATTTCGCCAGCGGGGGCTCCTACAATGAGCAGTTCTTC	CASSNFASGGSYNEQFF
few	TRBV20-1	TRBD2	TRBJ2-3	TGCAGTGCTAGCGGGGGGACGGAAGATACGCAGTATTTT	CSASGGTEDTQYF
many	TRBV29-1	TRBD1	TRBJ2-7	TGCAGCGCTGTACAGGGGGCGCGGGAGCAGTACTTC	CSAVQGAREQYF
few	TRBV5-1	TRBD2	TRBJ2-3	TGCGCCAGCAGCCTGAACGGGGGGAGCACAGATACGCAGTATTTT	CASSLNGGSTDTQYF
many	TRBV7-2	TRBD2	TRBJ2-7	TGTGCCAGCAGCCCACAACCGGGACTATACTACGAGCAGTACTTC	CASSPQPGLYYEQYF
NA	TRBV5-1	TRBD1	TRBJ1-5	TGCGCCAGCAGCTTGTCACAGGGGAAGAATCAGCCCCAGCATTTT	CASSLSQGKNQPQHF
NA	TRBV4-1	NA	TRBJ1-2	TGCGCCAGCAGTCAAGTTCAGGTCCGGCTGGATGGCTACACCTTC	CASSQVQVRLDGYTF
few	TRBV28	NA	TRBJ2-3	TGTGCCAGCAGTTTACTCGGTACGAACACTGCGGATACGCAGTATTTT	CASSLLGTNTADTQYF
few	TRBV24-1	TRBD2	TRBJ2-1	TGTGCCACCAGTGATTCTTCCGGGACTATCGGCTACAATGAGCAGTTCTTC	CATSDSSGTIGYNEQFF
NA	TRBV24-1	TRBD1	TRBJ1-1	TGTGCCACCAGTGGGGGCTTGAGACAGGGGTCGTCCACTGAAGCTTTCTTT	CATSGGLRQGSSTEAFF
NA	TRBV5-1	NA	TRBJ1-1	TGCGCCAGCAGCGCCGTGGGGGGCGCTCGTATTGGTGAAGCTTTCTTT	CASSAVGGARIGEAFF
NA	TRBV30	TRBD1	TRBJ2-7	TGTGCCTGGACTGCCAGGGACAGGGCCTACGAGCAGTACTTC	CAWTARDRAYEQYF
NA	TRBV14	NA	TRBJ2-5	TGTGCCAGCAGCCAAGCGGGGACCACTGGGACCCAGTACTTC	CASSQAGTTGTQYF